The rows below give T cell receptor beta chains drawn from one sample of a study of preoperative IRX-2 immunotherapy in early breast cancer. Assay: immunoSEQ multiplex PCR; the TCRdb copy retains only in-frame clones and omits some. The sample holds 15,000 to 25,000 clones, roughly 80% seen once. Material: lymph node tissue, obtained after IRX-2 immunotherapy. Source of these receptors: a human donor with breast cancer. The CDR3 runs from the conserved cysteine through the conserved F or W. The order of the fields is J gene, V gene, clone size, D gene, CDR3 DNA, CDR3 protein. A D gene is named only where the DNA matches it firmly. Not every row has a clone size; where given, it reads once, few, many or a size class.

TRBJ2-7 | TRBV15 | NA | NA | TGTGCCACCAGCAGAGATGATGCAGACCACTACGAGCAGTACTTC | CATSRDDADHYEQYF
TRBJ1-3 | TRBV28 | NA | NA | TGTGCCAGCAGTTTGAGAGGTGGGGGAAACACCATATATTTT | CASSLRGGGNTIYF
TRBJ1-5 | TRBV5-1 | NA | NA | TGCGCCAGCAGCTACGACCCGGGGGAGTGGAATCAGCCCCAGCATTTT | CASSYDPGEWNQPQHF
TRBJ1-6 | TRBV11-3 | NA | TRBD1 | TGTGCCAGCAGACTCGGACAGGCCCCATGGGCACCCCTCCACTTT | CASRLGQAPWAPLHF
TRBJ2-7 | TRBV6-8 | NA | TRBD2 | TGTGCCAGCAGGCCTAGCGGGGGGTACGAGCAGTACTTC | CASRPSGGYEQYF
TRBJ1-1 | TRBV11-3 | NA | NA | TGTGCCAGCAGCTTGGCCTGGGGGCTTGAGAACACTGAAGCTTTCTTT | CASSLAWGLENTEAFF
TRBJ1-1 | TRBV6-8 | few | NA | TGTGCCAGCAGTTACTCGATTAAGGAGGGAATGAACACTGAAGCTTTCTTT | CASSYSIKEGMNTEAFF
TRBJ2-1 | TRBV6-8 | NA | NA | TGTGCCAGCAGTCGGGCCGGGGGCGCGCGTAATAATGAGCAGTTCTTC | CASSRAGGARNNEQFF
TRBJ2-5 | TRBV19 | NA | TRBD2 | TGTGCCAGTAGTTTCGACAGGGCGGGAGGGCCAAAGACCCAGTACTTC | CASSFDRAGGPKTQYF
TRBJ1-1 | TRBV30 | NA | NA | TGTGCCTGGAGTGCCGGACAAATCGACACTGAAGCTTTCTTT | CAWSAGQIDTEAFF
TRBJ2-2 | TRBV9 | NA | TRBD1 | TGTGCCAGCAACTTTGGAAGGGGACAGCCGAACACCGGGGAGCTGTTTTTT | CASNFGRGQPNTGELFF
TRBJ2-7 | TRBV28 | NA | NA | TGTGCCAGCAGGGTGGGCCAGGACTACGAGCAGTACTTC | CASRVGQDYEQYF
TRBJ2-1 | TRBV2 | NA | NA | TGTGCCAGCAGCGGAGGTCGCGATGAGCAGTTCTTC | CASSGGRDEQFF
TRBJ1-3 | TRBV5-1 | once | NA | TGCGCCAGCAGCTTGGAGGGGGTCTCCGGAAACACCATATATTTT | CASSLEGVSGNTIYF
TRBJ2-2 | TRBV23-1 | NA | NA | TGCGCCAGCAGTTCCTCACTAGCGAACACCGGGGAGCTGTTTTTT | CASSSSLANTGELFF
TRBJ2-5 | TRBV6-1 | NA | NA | TGTGCCAGCAGTGAAGGGACAGCAAAAGAGACCCAGTACTTC | CASSEGTAKETQYF
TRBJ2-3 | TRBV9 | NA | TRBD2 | TGTGCCAGCAGCGTAGCGGGAGGCGGGGTAGATACGCAGTATTTT | CASSVAGGGVDTQYF
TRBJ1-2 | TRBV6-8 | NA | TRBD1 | TGTGCCAGCAGTTCCGGGACAGGGGGCTATGGCTACACCTTC | CASSSGTGGYGYTF
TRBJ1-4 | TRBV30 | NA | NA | TGTGCCTGGAGTGAAGGGGTTGATGAAAAACTGTTTTTT | CAWSEGVDEKLFF
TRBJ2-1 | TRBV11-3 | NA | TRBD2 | TGTGCCAGCAGCTTAGTTGGGAGCGGGAGCTCCTACAATGAGCAGTTCTTC | CASSLVGSGSSYNEQFF
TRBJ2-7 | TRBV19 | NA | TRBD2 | TGTGCCAGTAGTCGAGTAGCGGGGGGCCCAAGCTCCTACGAGCAGTACTTC | CASSRVAGGPSSYEQYF
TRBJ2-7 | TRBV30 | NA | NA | TGTGCCTGGAGTTTTTGGGACGAGCAGTACTTC | CAWSFWDEQYF